Presented here are 7 T cell receptor beta chains from one specimen sequenced in a study of shared T cell receptors in the human thymus. Some clones are missing from TCRdb's copy, which holds only in-frame ones; the method was immunoSEQ multiplex PCR. The repertoire holds 640,000 or so clones, about 90% seen once, with approximately 0.0097% in the top ten. These records were also assigned to another study, of human thymus T cells.

The material sequenced was thymocytes. The receptors originated from a boy less than two years old with a congenital heart defect.

The gene calls are TRBV14 and TRBJ1-2; the D gene is possibly TRBD1 (5 bases). The V end lost 0 bases, the J end lost 4 bases, and 15 bases lay between the germline ends. The CDR3 loop spans 16 amino acids. Germline loops: CDR1 SGHDN, CDR2 FVKESK. CDR3 DNA: TGTGCCAGCAGCCAAGATGTGAGACAGACATTCTATGGCTACACCTTC. It is translated as CASSQDVRQTFYGYTF. The entire variable domain, with the rest obtained from reference TRBV14 and TRBJ1-2, is as follows: EAGVTQFPSHSVIEKGQTVTLRCDPISGHDNLYWYRRVMGKEIKFLLHFVKESKQDESGMPNNRFLAERTGGTYSTLKVQPAELEDSGVYFCASSQDVRQTFYGYTFGSGTRLTVV.

This rearrangement joins TRBV27 to TRBJ2-7, with 7 bases that match TRBD1. Losses at the gene ends were 3 bases for V and 5 bases for J; bases not matched to a gene: 10. The CDR3 loop spans 15 amino acids. CDR1 is MNHEY, CDR2 SMNVEV, per germline (reference sequence). The CDR3 sequence is CASSFKGGAGNEQYF. CDR3 in DNA: TGTGCCAGCAGTTTTAAAGGGGGCGCCGGGAACGAGCAGTACTTC.

This clone was picked up a small number of times. The chain employs TRBV6-6 and TRBJ2-1; 11 nucleotides agree with TRBD1. CDR3 length equals 14 residues. The germline gives CDR1 MNHNY, CDR2 SVGAGI (reference sequence). Trimming cost V 5 bases and J 6 bases; bases outside gene matches: 3. CDR3 bases: TGTGCCAGCAGTCGGACAGGGGGCTGCAATGAGCAGTTCTTC. Its translation: CASSRTGGCNEQFF.

This chain joins TRBV13 and TRBJ1-1; 8 bases agree with TRBD1. CDR3 length: 16 amino acids. Trimming removed 4 bases from V and 1 base from J; junction bases left unmatched: 8. Germline assignment: CDR1 PRHDT and CDR2 FYEKMQ (reference sequence). The CDR3 nucleotides read TGTGCCAGCAGCTCCCCCAGGGGGCGCAGGAACACTGAAGCTTTCTTT. This translates into CASSSPRGRRNTEAFF.

The rearrangement uses TRBV4-3 and TRBJ1-1, with D possibly TRBD1 on 5 matching bases. The CDR3 has 19 residues. The germline V gene has CDR1 LGHNA and CDR2 YSLEER. V was trimmed by 4 bases and J by 2 bases, leaving 26 bases between them. The CDR3 spells CASSLKAPGPHWDNTEAFF. DNA for the CDR3: TGCGCCAGCAGCCTAAAGGCGCCAGGGCCCCACTGGGATAACACTGAAGCTTTCTTT.

This chain uses TRBV15 with TRBJ1-2; 7 bases line up with TRBD1. The trim removed 5 bases at V and 8 bases at J, leaving 14 bases unmatched. The CDR3 has 15 amino acids. CDR1 is LNHNV, CDR2 YYDKDF, per germline (reference sequence). Here the CDR3 DNA reads TGTGCCACCAGCCTAAACGGACAGGCTCGGGGGGGCTACACCTTC. Its translation is CATSLNGQARGGYTF.

J is TRBJ1-1 and V is TRBV4-3; 7 bases agree with TRBD1. The CDR3 runs 12 residues. Looked up from germline, CDR1 is LGHNA and CDR2 is YSLEER. V dropped 4 bases and J dropped 11; count of bases not matched to a gene: 7. The CDR3, as DNA: TGCGCCAGCAGCCCGAAAGGGGGCGAGGCTTTCTTT. As protein: CASSPKGGEAFF.